This TCR beta chain was captured by sequencing in a study of early T cells in non-severe SARS-CoV-2 infection. Study details: It was bulk RNA from unsorted whole blood that was sequenced, and the chains were unpaired.

Germline lookup yields CDR1 MGHRA and CDR2 YSYEKL. Trimming cost V 1 base and J 7 bases, with 23 bases left between them. CDR3 length: 18 amino acids. The table lists this clonotype with many counts. Researchers tagged individual cDNA molecules with unique molecular identifiers. In TCRdb, the 5' RACE reads were re-called with MiXCR into one record per CDR3 protein. Here the sample spans 100,000 or so distinct CDR3 sequences, 10% to 15% being singletons. Sequencing was performed on whole blood. This clonotype was sampled from an adult who was a healthcare worker with PCR-confirmed SARS-CoV-2 infection or an uninfected control (not recorded which). The chain has TRBV4-1 and TRBJ1-5; D gene uncertain. The CDR3 sequence: CASSQAYGWKDSEQPQHF. The DNA of the CDR3 is TGCGCCAGCAGCCAAGCTTACGGGTGGAAGGATTCGGAACAGCCCCAGCATTTT.